This T cell receptor (beta chain) was recovered during a study of identical twins. Study results and caveats: Insertion counts were lower in abundant cord blood beta clonotypes, a trend that memory repertoires did not show. Out-of-frame TCR alpha sharing in monozygotic twins exceeded recombination model predictions.

Template switching introduced a universal primer site, and the cDNA bore unique molecular identifiers. From the 5' RACE reads, TCRdb called clonotypes with MiXCR, one entry per CDR3 protein. The data hold about 660,000 distinct CDR3 sequences, with roughly 8% observed a single time. Healthy Caucasians alone served as donors. CDR1 and CDR2 (germline): MDHEN, SYDVKM. The CDR3 sequence is 13 residues long. As regards this clonotype: Its antigen is still unknown. An end of the junction does not agree with germline; a read error may underlie this.

The same data also contributed to another study, on yellow fever vaccine responses in identical twins.

The V gene is TRBV28, the J gene TRBJ1-5; no firm D call. Sequenced: PBMCs. The sequence derives from a woman aged 18-35 years in good health. CDR3 residues: CVSSLLGFQPQHF. The CDR3 DNA sequence: TGTGTCAGCAGTTTGCTGGGGTTTCAGCCCCAGCATTTT.